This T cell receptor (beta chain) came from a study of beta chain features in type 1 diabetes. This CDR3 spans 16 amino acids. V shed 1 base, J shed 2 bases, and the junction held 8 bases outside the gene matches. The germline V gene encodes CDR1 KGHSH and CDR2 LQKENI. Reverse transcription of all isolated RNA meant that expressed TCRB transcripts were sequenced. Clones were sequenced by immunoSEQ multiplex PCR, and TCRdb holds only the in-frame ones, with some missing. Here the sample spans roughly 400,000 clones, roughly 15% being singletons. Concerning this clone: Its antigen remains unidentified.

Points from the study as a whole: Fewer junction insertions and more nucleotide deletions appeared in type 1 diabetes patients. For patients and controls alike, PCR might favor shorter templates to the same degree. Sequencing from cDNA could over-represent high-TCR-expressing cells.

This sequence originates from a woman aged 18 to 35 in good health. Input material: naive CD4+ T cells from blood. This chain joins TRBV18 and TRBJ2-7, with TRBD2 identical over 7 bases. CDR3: CASSPRAGVGAYEQYF. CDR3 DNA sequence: TGTGCCAGCTCACCACGCGCGGGAGTAGGGGCCTACGAGCAGTACTTC.